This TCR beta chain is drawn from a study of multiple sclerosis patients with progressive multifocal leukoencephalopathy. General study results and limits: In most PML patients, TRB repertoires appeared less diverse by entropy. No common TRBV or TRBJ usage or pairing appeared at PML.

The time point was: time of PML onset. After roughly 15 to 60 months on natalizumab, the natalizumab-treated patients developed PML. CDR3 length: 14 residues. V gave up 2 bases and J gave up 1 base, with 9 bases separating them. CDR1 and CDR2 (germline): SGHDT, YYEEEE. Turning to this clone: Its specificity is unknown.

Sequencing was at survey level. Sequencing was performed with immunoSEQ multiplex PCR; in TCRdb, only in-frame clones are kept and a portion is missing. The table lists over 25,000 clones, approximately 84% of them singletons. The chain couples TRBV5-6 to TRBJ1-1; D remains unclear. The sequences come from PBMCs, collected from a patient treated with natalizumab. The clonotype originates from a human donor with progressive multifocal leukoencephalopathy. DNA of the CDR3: TGTGCCAGCAGCTTAGTTGTCCGGAACACTGAAGCTTTCTTT. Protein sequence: CASSLVVRNTEAFF.